This T cell receptor (beta chain) was sequenced for a study of post-analysis software for immune sequencing data. At the level of the study: As for disease course, relapsing-remitting, secondary progressive and progressive-relapsing multiple sclerosis were all included.

The table lists this clonotype with a few counts. What it recognizes is unknown. Study observations and caveats: Samples made in the same batch grouped tightly together by F measure. There were five TRBV segments more frequent in patients than controls, and TRBV5-6, TRBV5-1 and TRBV20-1 were among them. Controls showed significantly higher normalized Chao1 diversity than did multiple sclerosis patients.

cDNA libraries of TCR beta carried unique molecular identifiers. The yield from about 1 to 10 million T cells was roughly 500,000 cDNA molecules in total. TCRdb redid the calling of the PCR reads with MiXCR, one entry per CDR3 protein. The sample consists of approximately 730,000 distinct CDR3 sequences, roughly 46% of them appearing once. The trim removed 1 base at V and 5 bases at J, leaving 7 bases unmatched. The CDR3 runs to 16 residues. The V gene's germline CDR1 is SGHRS and CDR2 YFSETQ. The sample comprised blood. The sequence came from a girl aged 5 to 17 with multiple sclerosis. The genes are TRBV5-1 and TRBJ2-2, with 8 positions matching TRBD2. As DNA, the CDR3 is TGCGCCAGCAGCTTGTCGCTAGCGGGCCTTACCGGGGAGCTGTTTTTT. Translation gives CASSLSLAGLTGELFF.